This record covers a single T cell receptor beta chain. In germline, CDR1 is GTSNPN, CDR2 SVGIG (reference sequence). The CDR3 loop spans 17 amino acids. Trimming removed 0 bases from V and 1 base from J, with 18 bases in between. Participants were aged about 18 to 90 years, lived in under 30 US areas, and enrolled virtually. Sequenced by immunoSEQ multiplex PCR; TCRdb stores in-frame clones only, minus some. The sample lists 370,000 or so clones, about 90% occurring once. The sample belongs to a study of blood T cell repertoires in COVID-19. Sequenced sample: PBMCs or T cells enriched from blood (not recorded which). This clonotype originated in a man younger than 45 who had recovered from COVID-19. V is TRBV30 and J is TRBJ1-1, with D perhaps TRBD1 (5 bases). For the CDR3, the DNA is TGTGCCTGGAGTGTTATTGTACTAAGGCAGGGGAACACTGAAGCTTTCTTT. Translating it yields CAWSVIVLRQGNTEAFF.